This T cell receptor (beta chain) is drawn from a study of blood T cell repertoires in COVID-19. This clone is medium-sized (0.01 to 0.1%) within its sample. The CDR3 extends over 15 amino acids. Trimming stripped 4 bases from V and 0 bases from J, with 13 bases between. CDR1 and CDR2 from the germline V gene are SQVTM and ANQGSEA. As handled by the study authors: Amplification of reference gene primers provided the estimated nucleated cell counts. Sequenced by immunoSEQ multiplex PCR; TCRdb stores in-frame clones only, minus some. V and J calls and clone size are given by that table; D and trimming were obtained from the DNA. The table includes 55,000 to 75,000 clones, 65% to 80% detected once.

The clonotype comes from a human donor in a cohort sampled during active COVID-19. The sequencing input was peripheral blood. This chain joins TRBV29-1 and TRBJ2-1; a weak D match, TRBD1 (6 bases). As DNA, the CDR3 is TGCAGCGTTGCCAGAGACAGGAGCTCCTACAATGAGCAGTTCTTC. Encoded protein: CSVARDRSSYNEQFF.